The 4 T cell receptor beta chains below all came from one sample that was sequenced in a study of T cells in Graves' hyperthyroidism and ophthalmopathy. There were TCR beta CDR3 regions amplified from RNA transcripts. RT-PCR in the first round (using the HTBI primer set) targeted the TCR CDR3. MiXCR was run by TCRdb on the multiplex PCR reads, yielding one entry per CDR3 protein. The top ten hold 3.5% to 4.5% of the sample, which has 600,000 to 700,000 distinct CDR3 sequences, approximately 15% seen once. Sequenced sample: blood. The receptors derive from a woman aged 35 to 49 with Graves' ophthalmopathy.

The chain combines TRBV7-2 with TRBJ2-4; possible D gene TRBD2, 7 bases. CDR3 length equals 15 residues. Germline CDR1 and CDR2: SGHTA and FQGNSA. Trimming left V 2 bases short and J 7 bases short, with 15 bases between. The CDR3 spells CASSLTGGEWNIQYF. CDR3 DNA sequence: TGTGCCAGCAGCTTAACGGGGGGCGAGTGGAACATTCAGTACTTC. Using reference TRBV7-2 and TRBJ2-4 for the parts outside the CDR3, the full variable domain is GAGVSQSPSNKVTEKGKDVELRCDPISGHTALYWYRQSLGQGLEFLIYFQGNSAPDKSGLPSDRFSAERTGGSVSTLTIQRTQQEDSAVYLCASSLTGGEWNIQYFGAGTRLSVL.

The chain links TRBV3-1 to TRBJ1-2; possibly TRBD1 for D (6 bases). Trimming shortened V by 4 bases and J by 0 bases, and 12 bases separated the two germline ends. The CDR3 is made up of 15 amino acids. Germline-derived CDR1 and CDR2 are LGHDT and YNNKEL (reference sequence). DNA of the CDR3: TGTGCCAGCAGCCCAGAGGGGGGAACTAACTATGGCTACACCTTC. This translates into CASSPEGGTNYGYTF.

V gene TRBV7-2 combines with J gene TRBJ2-7; a possible D gene is TRBD2 (6 bases). CDR1 and CDR2 from the germline V gene are SGHTA and FQGNSA. The CDR3 runs 15 residues. V was clipped by 3 bases and J by 4 bases, with 16 bases between them. DNA of the CDR3: TGTGCCAGCAGCTTGATGGGGACTCCGCGGTACGAGCAGTACTTC. Its translation: CASSLMGTPRYEQYF.

At least ten counts were recorded for this clonotype. This chain connects TRBV6-2 or TRBV6-3 to TRBJ2-6; D is perhaps TRBD1 (5 bases). V lost 0 bases and J 1 base, leaving 13 bases between the germline ends. This CDR3 contains 18 residues. Germline assignment: CDR1 MNHEY and CDR2 SVGEGT. The CDR3, as DNA: TGTGCCAGCAGTTACTCGACAGCTTCTTTGTCTGGGGCCAACGTCCTGACTTTC. Translation: CASSYSTASLSGANVLTF.